Given below is one TCR beta chain in context. Germline V gene data show CDR1 as WNHNN and CDR2 as SYGVQD (reference sequence). V was cut by 6 bases and J by 5 bases, with 22 bases left in between. The CDR3 covers 16 residues. The method was immunoSEQ multiplex PCR; TCRdb's version includes in-frame clones alone and lacks a portion of them. The data hold around 37,000 clones, with 95% observed a single time. This entry belongs to a study of T cell clonotyping in hematopoietic cell transplantation. The source of this sequence is a man aged 30-40 years in good health. Some clones in this sample may be carry-over from other donors' samples. This chain connects TRBV10-1 to TRBJ1-1; no clear D. The sample comprised peripheral blood mononuclear cells. This CDR3 reads CASSVILGSQWTEAFF. DNA for the CDR3: TGCGCCAGCAGCGTAATCCTCGGCTCTCAGTGGACTGAAGCTTTCTTT.